This TCR beta chain appears in the sequencing data of a study of blood T cell repertoires in COVID-19. Study-wide context: From the United States, Italy and Spain came samples of acute and convalescent COVID-19. Sources were T cells, B-cell-depleted T cells, or PBMCs; the material itself was cDNA or gDNA.

In the authors' methods: Reference gene primer amplification yielded estimated nucleated cell counts. Produced via immunoSEQ multiplex PCR; TCRdb's table is partial and in-frame only. From that table come the V and J calls and clone size; the DNA was used to work out D and trimming. The data contain 150,000 to 200,000 clones, approximately 90% of them seen just once; the ten biggest clones take up around 3.5%. Germline V lookup: CDR1 SEHNR, CDR2 FQNEAQ (reference sequence). V trimming: 5 bases; J trimming: 6 bases; junction bases outside the gene matches: 4. The CDR3 has 15 residues. The specimen sequenced was peripheral blood. V is TRBV7-9 and J is TRBJ2-1, with 13 nucleotides matching TRBD2. The TCR sequence derives from a man aged 18 to 30 with active or convalescent COVID-19. Written as DNA, the CDR3 is TGTGCCAGCAGCCAGACTAGCGGGAGGTCCAATGAGCAGTTCTTC. It translates to CASSQTSGRSNEQFF.